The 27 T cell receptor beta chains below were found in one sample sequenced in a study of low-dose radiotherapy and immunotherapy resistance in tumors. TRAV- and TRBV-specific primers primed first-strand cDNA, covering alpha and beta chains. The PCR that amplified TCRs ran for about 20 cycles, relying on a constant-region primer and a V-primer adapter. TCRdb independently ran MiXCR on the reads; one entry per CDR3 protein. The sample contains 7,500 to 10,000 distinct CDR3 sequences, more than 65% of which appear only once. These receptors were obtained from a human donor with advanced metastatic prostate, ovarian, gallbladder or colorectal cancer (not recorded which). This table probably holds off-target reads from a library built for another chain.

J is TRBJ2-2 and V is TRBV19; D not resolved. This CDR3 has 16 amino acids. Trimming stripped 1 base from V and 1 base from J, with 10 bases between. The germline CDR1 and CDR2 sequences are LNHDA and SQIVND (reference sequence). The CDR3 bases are TGTGCCAGTAGTATAGTTCGGATCCTGAACACCGGGGAGCTGTTTTTT. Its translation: CASSIVRILNTGELFF. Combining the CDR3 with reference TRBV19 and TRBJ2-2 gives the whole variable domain DGGITQSPKYLFRKEGQNVTLSCEQNLNHDAMYWYRQDPGQGLRLIYYSQIVNDFQKGDIAEGYSVSREKKESFPLTVTSAQKNPTAFYLCASSIVRILNTGELFFGEGSRLTVL.

CDR3 loop: CASTQEEIITDTQYF. In DNA form, the CDR3 reads TGTGCCAGCACCCAGGAGGAGATCATCACAGATACGCAGTATTTT. This chain joins TRBV28 and TRBJ2-3; maybe TRBD2 (5 bases). This CDR3 region has 15 residues. The V end was cut by 7 bases, the J end by 2 bases, with 16 bases between. Germline CDR1 and CDR2: MDHEN and SYDVKM.

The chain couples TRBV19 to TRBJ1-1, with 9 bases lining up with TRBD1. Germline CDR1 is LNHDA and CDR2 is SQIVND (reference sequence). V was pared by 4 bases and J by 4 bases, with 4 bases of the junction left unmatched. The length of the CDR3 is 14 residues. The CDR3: CASSTDRGVTEAFF. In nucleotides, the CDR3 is TGTGCCAGTAGTACGGACAGGGGAGTCACTGAAGCTTTCTTT. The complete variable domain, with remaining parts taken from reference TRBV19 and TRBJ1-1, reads DGGITQSPKYLFRKEGQNVTLSCEQNLNHDAMYWYRQDPGQGLRLIYYSQIVNDFQKGDIAEGYSVSREKKESFPLTVTSAQKNPTAFYLCASSTDRGVTEAFFGQGTRLTVV.

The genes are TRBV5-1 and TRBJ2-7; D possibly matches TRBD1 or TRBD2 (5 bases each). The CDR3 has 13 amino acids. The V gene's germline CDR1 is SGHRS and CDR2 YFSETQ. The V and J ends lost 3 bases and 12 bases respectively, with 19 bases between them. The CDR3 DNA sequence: TGCGCCAGCAGCTCCACCGGGACCCAGGTGCCGTACTTC. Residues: CASSSTGTQVPYF.

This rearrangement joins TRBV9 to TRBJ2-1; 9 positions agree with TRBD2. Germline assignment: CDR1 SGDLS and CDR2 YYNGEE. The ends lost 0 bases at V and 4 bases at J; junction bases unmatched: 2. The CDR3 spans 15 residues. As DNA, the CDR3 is TGTGCCAGCAGCGTAGGCGGGAGGGGTTACAATGAGCAGTTCTTC. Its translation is CASSVGGRGYNEQFF.

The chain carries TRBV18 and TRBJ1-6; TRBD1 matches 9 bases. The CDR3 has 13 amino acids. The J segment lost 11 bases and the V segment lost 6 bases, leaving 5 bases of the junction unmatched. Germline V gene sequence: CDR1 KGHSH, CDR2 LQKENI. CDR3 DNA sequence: TGTGCCAGCTCGCAGGGACAGGGCCCACCCCTCCACTTT. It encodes CASSQGQGPPLHF.

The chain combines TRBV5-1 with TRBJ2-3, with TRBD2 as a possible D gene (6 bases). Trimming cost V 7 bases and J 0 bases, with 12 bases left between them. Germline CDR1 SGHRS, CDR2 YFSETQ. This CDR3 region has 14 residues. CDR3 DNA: TGCGCCAGCGTCGCGGGACTGAGCACAGATACGCAGTATTTT. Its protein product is CASVAGLSTDTQYF.

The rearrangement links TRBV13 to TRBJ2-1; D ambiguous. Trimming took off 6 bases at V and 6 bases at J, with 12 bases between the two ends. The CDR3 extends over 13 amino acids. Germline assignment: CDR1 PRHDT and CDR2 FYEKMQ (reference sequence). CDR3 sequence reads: CASSEAPINEQFF. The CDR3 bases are TGTGCCAGCAGTGAAGCGCCTATCAATGAGCAGTTCTTC.

The CDR3 loop is CASRPTSGSYEQYF. Here the CDR3 DNA reads TGCGCCAGCAGGCCGACTAGCGGGAGCTACGAGCAGTACTTC. The V gene is TRBV5-1, the J gene TRBJ2-7; 12 bases match TRBD2. Germline CDR1 is SGHRS and CDR2 is YFSETQ. J gave up 3 bases and V 5 bases, and 3 bases lay outside the gene matches. The CDR3 sequence is 14 residues long. The full variable domain, its missing parts supplied by reference TRBV5-1 and TRBJ2-7, is KAGVTQTPRYLIKTRGQQVTLSCSPISGHRSVSWYQQTPGQGLQFLFEYFSETQRNKGNFPGRFSGRQFSNSRSEMNVSTLELGDSALYLCASRPTSGSYEQYFGPGTRLTVT.

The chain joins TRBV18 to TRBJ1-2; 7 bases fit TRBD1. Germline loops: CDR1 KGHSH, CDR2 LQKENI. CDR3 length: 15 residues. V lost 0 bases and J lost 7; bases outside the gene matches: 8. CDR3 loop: CASSPPQNRGGGYTF. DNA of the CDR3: TGTGCCAGCTCACCACCTCAAAACAGGGGCGGTGGCTACACCTTC. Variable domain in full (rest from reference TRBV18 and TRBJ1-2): NAGVMQNPRHLVRRRGQEARLRCSPMKGHSHVYWYRQLPEEGLKFMVYLQKENIIDESGMPKERFSAEFPKEGPSILRIQQVVRGDSAAYFCASSPPQNRGGGYTFGSGTRLTVV.

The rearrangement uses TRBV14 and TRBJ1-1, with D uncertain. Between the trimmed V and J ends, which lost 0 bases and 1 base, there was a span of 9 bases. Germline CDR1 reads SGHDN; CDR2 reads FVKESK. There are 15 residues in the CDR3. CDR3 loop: CASSQDIVPNTEAFF. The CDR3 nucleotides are TGTGCCAGCAGCCAAGATATCGTACCGAACACTGAAGCTTTCTTT.

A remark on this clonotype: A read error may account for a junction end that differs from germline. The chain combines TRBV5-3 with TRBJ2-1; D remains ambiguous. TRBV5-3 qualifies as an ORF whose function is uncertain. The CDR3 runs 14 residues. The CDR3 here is CASSLLSSYNEQFF. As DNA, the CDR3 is TGTGCCAGCAGCTTGTTAAGCTCCTACAATGAGCAGTTCTTC.

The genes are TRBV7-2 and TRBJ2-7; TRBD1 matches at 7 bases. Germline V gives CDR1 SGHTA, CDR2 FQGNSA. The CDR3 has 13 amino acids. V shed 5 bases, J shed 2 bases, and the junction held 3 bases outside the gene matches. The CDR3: CASSADRAYEQYF. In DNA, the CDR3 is TGTGCCAGCAGCGCAGACAGGGCCTACGAGCAGTACTTC.

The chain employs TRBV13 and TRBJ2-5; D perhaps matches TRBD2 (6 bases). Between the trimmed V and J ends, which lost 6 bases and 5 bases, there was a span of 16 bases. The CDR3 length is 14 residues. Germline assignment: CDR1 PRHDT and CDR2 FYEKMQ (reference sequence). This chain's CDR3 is CASSQEGLLETQYF. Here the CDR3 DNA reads TGTGCCAGCAGTCAGGAGGGCCTGCTGGAGACCCAGTACTTC.

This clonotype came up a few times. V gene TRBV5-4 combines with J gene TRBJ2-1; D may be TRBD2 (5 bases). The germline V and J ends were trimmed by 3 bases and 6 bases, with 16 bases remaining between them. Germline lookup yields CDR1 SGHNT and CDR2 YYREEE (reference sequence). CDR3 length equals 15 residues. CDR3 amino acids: CASSSRGPAGNEQFF. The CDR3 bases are TGTGCCAGCAGCTCCCGAGGACCCGCGGGCAATGAGCAGTTCTTC.

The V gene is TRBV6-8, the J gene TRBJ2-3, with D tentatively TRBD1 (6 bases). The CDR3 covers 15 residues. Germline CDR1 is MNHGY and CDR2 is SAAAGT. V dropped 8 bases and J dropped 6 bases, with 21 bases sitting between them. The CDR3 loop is CASGVVGGFVDTQYF. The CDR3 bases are TGTGCCAGCGGGGTTGTAGGGGGTTTTGTGGATACGCAGTATTTT.

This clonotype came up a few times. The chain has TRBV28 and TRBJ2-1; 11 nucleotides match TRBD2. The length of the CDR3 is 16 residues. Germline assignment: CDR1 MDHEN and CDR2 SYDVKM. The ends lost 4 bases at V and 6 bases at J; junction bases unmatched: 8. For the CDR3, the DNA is TGTGCCAGCAGTTCCTTCCTCACTAGCGGGAGCAATGAGCAGTTCTTC. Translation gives CASSSFLTSGSNEQFF.

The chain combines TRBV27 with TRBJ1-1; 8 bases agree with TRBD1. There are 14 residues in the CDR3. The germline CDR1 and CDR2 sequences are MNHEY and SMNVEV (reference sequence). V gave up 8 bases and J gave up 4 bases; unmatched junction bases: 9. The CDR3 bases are TGTGCCAGCGACAGGGGTCAAGGGGGCACTGAAGCTTTCTTT. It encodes CASDRGQGGTEAFF.

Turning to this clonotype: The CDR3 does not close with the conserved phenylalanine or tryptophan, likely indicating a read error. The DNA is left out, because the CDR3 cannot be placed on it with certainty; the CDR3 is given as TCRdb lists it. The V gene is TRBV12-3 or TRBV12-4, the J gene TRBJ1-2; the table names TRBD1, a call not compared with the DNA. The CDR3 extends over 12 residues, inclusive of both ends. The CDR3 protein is CASSNYRQGVGI.

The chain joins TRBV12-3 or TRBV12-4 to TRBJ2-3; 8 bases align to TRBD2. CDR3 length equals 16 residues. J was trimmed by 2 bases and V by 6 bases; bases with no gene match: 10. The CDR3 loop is CASSRYLAGPTDTQYF. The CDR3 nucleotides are TGTGCCAGCAGCCGTTACCTAGCGGGCCCCACAGATACGCAGTATTTT.

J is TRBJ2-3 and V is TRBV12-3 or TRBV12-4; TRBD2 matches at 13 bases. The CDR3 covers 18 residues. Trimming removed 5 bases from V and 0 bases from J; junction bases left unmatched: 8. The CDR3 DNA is TGTGCCAGCAGTCCACCGACTAGCGGGGGGACTAGCACAGATACGCAGTATTTT. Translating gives CASSPPTSGGTSTDTQYF.

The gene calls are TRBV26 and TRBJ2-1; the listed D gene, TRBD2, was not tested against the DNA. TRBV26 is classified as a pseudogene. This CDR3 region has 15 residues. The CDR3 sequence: CASNKGLAGSNEQFF. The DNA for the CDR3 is TGTGCCAGCAATAAGGGACTAGCGGGAAGTAATGAGCAGTTCTTC.

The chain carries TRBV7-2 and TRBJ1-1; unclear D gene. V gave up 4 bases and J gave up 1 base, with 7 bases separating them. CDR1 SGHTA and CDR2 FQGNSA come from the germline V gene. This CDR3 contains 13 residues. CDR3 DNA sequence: TGTGCCAGCAGCTACACGACGAACACTGAAGCTTTCTTT. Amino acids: CASSYTTNTEAFF. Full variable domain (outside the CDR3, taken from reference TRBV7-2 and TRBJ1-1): GAGVSQSPSNKVTEKGKDVELRCDPISGHTALYWYRQSLGQGLEFLIYFQGNSAPDKSGLPSDRFSAERTGGSVSTLTIQRTQQEDSAVYLCASSYTTNTEAFFGQGTRLTVV.

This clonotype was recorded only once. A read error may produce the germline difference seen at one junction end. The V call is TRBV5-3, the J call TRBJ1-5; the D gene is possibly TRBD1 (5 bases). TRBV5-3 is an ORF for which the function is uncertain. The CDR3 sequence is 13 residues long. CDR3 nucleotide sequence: TGTGCCAGCAGCTTGGGGAGGGGTCAGCCCCAGCATTTT. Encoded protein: CASSLGRGQPQHF.

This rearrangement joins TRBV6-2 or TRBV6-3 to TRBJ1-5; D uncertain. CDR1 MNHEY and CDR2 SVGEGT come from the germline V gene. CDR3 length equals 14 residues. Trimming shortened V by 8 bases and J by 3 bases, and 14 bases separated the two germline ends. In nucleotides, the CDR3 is TGTGCCAGCTCCTCAGACCGCAACAATCAGCCCCAGCATTTT. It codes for CASSSDRNNQPQHF.

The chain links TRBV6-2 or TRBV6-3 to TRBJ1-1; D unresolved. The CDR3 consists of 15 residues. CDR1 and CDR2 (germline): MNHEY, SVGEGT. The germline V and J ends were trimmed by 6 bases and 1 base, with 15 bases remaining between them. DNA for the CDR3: TGTGCCAGCAGCTTAAGCCCCATTCCGAACACTGAAGCTTTCTTT. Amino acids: CASSLSPIPNTEAFF.

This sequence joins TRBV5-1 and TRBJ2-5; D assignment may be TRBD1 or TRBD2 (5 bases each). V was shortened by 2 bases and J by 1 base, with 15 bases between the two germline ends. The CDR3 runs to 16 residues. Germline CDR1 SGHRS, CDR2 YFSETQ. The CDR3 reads CASSFGPTGTQETQYF. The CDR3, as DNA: TGCGCCAGCAGCTTCGGGCCGACCGGGACCCAAGAGACCCAGTACTTC.